This T cell receptor (beta chain) comes out of a study of cytomegalovirus exposure and HLA in healthy donors. This CDR3 region has 14 residues. From germline, CDR1 is SNHLY and CDR2 FYNNEI. Trimming cost V 8 bases and J 0 bases, with 11 bases left between them. With 60 Vbeta and 13 Jbeta primers, the PCR was carried out. Data came from immunoSEQ multiplex PCR; TCRdb stores just in-frame clones and leaves some out. The table has under 140,000 clones, over 60% seen once. The rearrangement joins TRBV2 to TRBJ2-1, with D perhaps matching TRBD2 (5 bases). Sequenced: PBMCs. The source of this sequence is a woman in her fifties or sixties in good health and CMV-seropositive. The CDR3: CASQAEDSYNEQFF. CDR3 nucleotides: TGTGCCAGCCAGGCGGAGGACTCCTACAATGAGCAGTTCTTC.